Listed below are T cell receptor beta chains from one sample, sequenced in a study of T cells after yellow fever vaccination. TCRdb reanalysed the 5' RACE reads using MiXCR and keeps one entry per CDR3 protein. Among roughly 74,000 distinct CDR3 sequences listed, more than 5.5% were seen once. Specimen: CD8+ T cells sorted from PBMCs, collected 4 to 6 days after the first yellow fever vaccination. All receptors derive from a man younger than 30 who received the YFV17D yellow fever vaccine. Each CDR3 is given with its conserved first and last residue. The D gene is left open where the match is weak. Some rows mark clone size as missing; the rest say once, few, many or name a class of expanded clone.

size: NA; J: TRBJ2-3; V: TRBV6-1; length: 14; D: TRBD2; DNA: TGTGCCAGTAGACTAGCGGGGCTCACAGATACGCAGTATTTT; CDR3: CASRLAGLTDTQYF
size: many; J: TRBJ1-2; V: TRBV4-3; length: 11; D: NA; DNA: TGCGCCAGCAGCCGGGGCTATGGCTACACCTTC; CDR3: CASSRGYGYTF
size: many; J: TRBJ2-5; V: TRBV27; length: 13; D: NA; DNA: TGTGCCAGCAGTTTAGCAGGAGGAGGGACCCAGTACTTC; CDR3: CASSLAGGGTQYF
size: NA; J: TRBJ1-1; V: TRBV2; length: 13; D: NA; DNA: TGTGCCAGCGAGGGGGTGGGGAACACTGAAGCTTTCTTT; CDR3: CASEGVGNTEAFF
size: many; J: TRBJ2-6; V: TRBV27; length: 16; D: NA; DNA: TGTGCCAGCAGTTTTGTGACGGCCTCTGGGGCCAACGTCCTGACTTTC; CDR3: CASSFVTASGANVLTF
size: few; J: TRBJ1-4; V: TRBV19; length: 13; D: NA; DNA: TGTGCCAGTAGCTCCAGGGTAGAGGAAAAACTGTTTTTT; CDR3: CASSSRVEEKLFF
size: NA; J: TRBJ2-7; V: TRBV12-3/TRBV12-4; length: 13; D: NA; DNA: TGTGCCAGCAGGGTGTGGAGTCTCGACGAGCAGTACTTC; CDR3: CASRVWSLDEQYF
size: NA; J: TRBJ1-5; V: TRBV10-3; length: 15; D: NA; DNA: TGTGCCATCAGTGAGTCGGTGACAAGCAATCAGCCCCAGCATTTT; CDR3: CAISESVTSNQPQHF
size: NA; J: TRBJ2-3; V: TRBV6-6; length: 13; D: NA; DNA: TGTGCCAGCAGTTACCATAGCACAGATACGCAGTATTTT; CDR3: CASSYHSTDTQYF
size: NA; J: TRBJ2-7; V: TRBV6-5; length: 14; D: NA; DNA: TGTGCCAGCAGTTACGGGGACGGGACCTACGAGCAGTACTTC; CDR3: CASSYGDGTYEQYF
size: many; J: TRBJ2-1; V: TRBV7-2; length: 13; D: NA; DNA: TGTGCCAGCAGCTCGGGGGTGTCTTGGGAGCAGTTCTTC; CDR3: CASSSGVSWEQFF
size: many; J: TRBJ2-3; V: TRBV9; length: 16; D: TRBD1; DNA: TGTGCCAGCGCCGCAGATACAGGGGCCGGCACAGATACGCAGTATTTT; CDR3: CASAADTGAGTDTQYF
size: NA; J: TRBJ1-6; V: TRBV13; length: 19; D: NA; DNA: TGTGCCAGCAGCTTAGAGCAGGGGCGAGGAGGTCAATATAATTCACCCCTCCACTTT; CDR3: CASSLEQGRGGQYNSPLHF
size: many; J: TRBJ1-2; V: TRBV5-4; length: 16; D: TRBD1; DNA: TGTGCCAGCAGCTTGGCCGGGACAGGGGATTTGCATGGCTACACCTTC; CDR3: CASSLAGTGDLHGYTF
size: many; J: TRBJ2-1; V: TRBV29-1; length: 10; D: NA; DNA: TGCAGCGTTGCCCTCAATGAGCAGTTCTTC; CDR3: CSVALNEQFF
size: NA; J: TRBJ1-5; V: TRBV4-1; length: 14; D: NA; DNA: TGCGCCAGCAGCCAGGACGTTAGCCTTCAGCCCCAGCATTTT; CDR3: CASSQDVSLQPQHF
size: many; J: TRBJ2-2; V: TRBV6-2/TRBV6-3; length: 14; D: NA; DNA: TGTGCCAGCAGCCCCAACGGGGGGCCCGGGGAGCTGTTTTTT; CDR3: CASSPNGGPGELFF
size: few; J: TRBJ1-1; V: TRBV19; length: 14; D: NA; DNA: TGTGCCAGTAGTATCGGGGGTCTCAGAACTGAAGCTTTCTTT; CDR3: CASSIGGLRTEAFF
size: NA; J: TRBJ1-2; V: TRBV7-9; length: 12; D: NA; DNA: TGTGCCAGCAGCTCGAACTCGGTTGTGTACACCTTC; CDR3: CASSSNSVVYTF
size: NA; J: TRBJ2-1; V: TRBV20-1; length: 14; D: TRBD2; DNA: TGCAGTGCTGCCCTTGGACTAGTTAGGGGTGAGCAGTTCTTC; CDR3: CSAALGLVRGEQFF
size: few; J: TRBJ1-1; V: TRBV18; length: 13; D: NA; DNA: TGTGCCAGCTCACTGGGGGCTCACACTGAAGCTTTCTTT; CDR3: CASSLGAHTEAFF
size: NA; J: TRBJ2-5; V: TRBV29-1; length: 12; D: NA; DNA: TGCAGCGTTGGGGGGAAACAAGAGACCCAGTACTTC; CDR3: CSVGGKQETQYF
size: few; J: TRBJ1-5; V: TRBV7-8; length: 14; D: NA; DNA: TGTGCCAGCAGCCTCGCGGACACTAATCAGCCCCAGCATTTT; CDR3: CASSLADTNQPQHF
size: few; J: TRBJ1-4; V: TRBV7-6; length: 18; D: TRBD1; DNA: TGTGCCAGCAGCTTAGTCCCGGGACAGGGTGCAACTAATGAAAAACTGTTTTTT; CDR3: CASSLVPGQGATNEKLFF
size: few; J: TRBJ2-7; V: TRBV11-3; length: 14; D: NA; DNA: TGTGCCAGCAGCTTAGGTTTCGGGGAGTACGAGCAGTACTTC; CDR3: CASSLGFGEYEQYF
size: few; J: TRBJ2-1; V: TRBV28; length: 16; D: NA; DNA: TGTGCCAGCAGTTTAGTGACTTCGCCCAGGAACAATGAGCAGTTCTTC; CDR3: CASSLVTSPRNNEQFF
size: NA; J: TRBJ2-1; V: TRBV27; length: 15; D: TRBD1; DNA: TGTGCCAGCCGCAATGGACAGGTCGTGGGCAATGAGCAGTTCTTC; CDR3: CASRNGQVVGNEQFF
size: few; J: TRBJ2-5; V: TRBV12-3/TRBV12-4; length: 14; D: TRBD1; DNA: TGTGCCAGCAGCAAGGGGGCCCCCCAAGAGACCCAGTACTTC; CDR3: CASSKGAPQETQYF
size: many; J: TRBJ1-1; V: TRBV4-3; length: 17; D: TRBD1; DNA: TGCGCCAGCAGCCAAGATTGGACAGGTAGAATGAACACTGAAGCTTTCTTT; CDR3: CASSQDWTGRMNTEAFF
size: many; J: TRBJ2-3; V: TRBV5-1; length: 18; D: TRBD1; DNA: TGCGCCAGCAGCTTCCGACCGGGGACAGGGAGCAGCACAGATACGCAGTATTTT; CDR3: CASSFRPGTGSSTDTQYF
size: many; J: TRBJ2-2; V: TRBV6-2/TRBV6-3; length: 17; D: TRBD1; DNA: TGTGCCAGCAGTTACTCGATTGACAGGGGAGGTGCCGGGGAGCTGTTTTTT; CDR3: CASSYSIDRGGAGELFF
size: many; J: TRBJ1-6; V: TRBV6-5; length: 17; D: NA; DNA: TGTGCCAGCAGTTACGCCTTTTCTCAGGGGCAAAATTCACCCCTCCACTTT; CDR3: CASSYAFSQGQNSPLHF
size: few; J: TRBJ1-2; V: TRBV7-9; length: 16; D: NA; DNA: TGTGCCAGCAGCCCAACCCGACAGGACCCTAACTATGGCTACACCTTC; CDR3: CASSPTRQDPNYGYTF
size: many; J: TRBJ2-2; V: TRBV7-3; length: 17; D: TRBD2; DNA: TGTGCCAGCAGCTTAAACCCTTTCGGGGGGAGGACCGGGGAGCTGTTTTTT; CDR3: CASSLNPFGGRTGELFF
size: few; J: TRBJ2-1; V: TRBV5-1; length: 16; D: NA; DNA: TGCGCCAGCAGCTTGTCGGTGGTGCAGTCCTACAATGAGCAGTTCTTC; CDR3: CASSLSVVQSYNEQFF
size: many; J: TRBJ2-5; V: TRBV6-2/TRBV6-3; length: 16; D: NA; DNA: TGTGCCAGCAGTTACCTCGGGTCGGTGAGAGAAGAGACCCAGTACTTC; CDR3: CASSYLGSVREETQYF
size: many; J: TRBJ2-1; V: TRBV10-3; length: 13; D: NA; DNA: TGTGCCATCAGCTTGGACGGGTACAATGAGCAGTTCTTC; CDR3: CAISLDGYNEQFF
size: NA; J: TRBJ2-1; V: TRBV20-1; length: 16; D: TRBD2; DNA: TGCAGTGCCCAGGAGGAAGGACTAGCGGGTACCTATGAGCAGTTCTTC; CDR3: CSAQEEGLAGTYEQFF
size: few; J: TRBJ2-1; V: TRBV24-1; length: 17; D: NA; DNA: TGTGCCACCAGTGATTTGCCTCATCCCGTCGGCCCCAATGAGCAGTTCTTC; CDR3: CATSDLPHPVGPNEQFF
size: many; J: TRBJ2-7; V: TRBV4-1; length: 13; D: NA; DNA: TGCGCCAGCAGCCAAAGGGACTCCTACGAGCAGTACTTC; CDR3: CASSQRDSYEQYF
size: few; J: TRBJ1-1; V: TRBV5-1; length: 13; D: NA; DNA: TGCGCCAGCAGAAAGACAGAGGACACTGAAGCTTTCTTT; CDR3: CASRKTEDTEAFF
size: few; J: TRBJ2-3; V: TRBV6-6; length: 12; D: TRBD2; DNA: TGTGCCAGCAGTCACCCCGGGGGGACGCAGTATTTT; CDR3: CASSHPGGTQYF
size: few; J: TRBJ2-1; V: TRBV7-7; length: 16; D: NA; DNA: TGTGCCAGCAGCCCCTTCGGGGCCAGCTCCTACAATGAGCAGTTCTTC; CDR3: CASSPFGASSYNEQFF
size: few; J: TRBJ1-4; V: TRBV28; length: 14; D: NA; DNA: TGTGCCAGCTTAGGGAGGACGATCTCTGAAAAACTGTTTTTT; CDR3: CASLGRTISEKLFF
size: few; J: TRBJ2-2; V: TRBV20-1; length: 15; D: TRBD1; DNA: TGCAGTGCTAGAGCCAGGGACAGGGTCACCGGGGAGCTGTTTTTT; CDR3: CSARARDRVTGELFF
size: NA; J: TRBJ2-2; V: TRBV6-2/TRBV6-3; length: 13; D: NA; DNA: TGTGCCACCGTCCCCGGGAACACCGGGGAGCTGTTTTTT; CDR3: CATVPGNTGELFF
size: few; J: TRBJ2-5; V: TRBV27; length: 15; D: TRBD2; DNA: TGTGCCAGCAGTTTGCTCGGGGGGGGTAGTGAGACCCAGTACTTC; CDR3: CASSLLGGGSETQYF
size: few; J: TRBJ2-3; V: TRBV29-1; length: 15; D: NA; DNA: TGCAGCGTTGACCCGGGTTCACCGAGCGCAGATACGCAGTATTTT; CDR3: CSVDPGSPSADTQYF
size: many; J: TRBJ2-7; V: TRBV24-1; length: 14; D: TRBD1; DNA: TGTGCCACCAGTGATTCGCGACAGGGGAACGAGCAGTACTTC; CDR3: CATSDSRQGNEQYF
size: many; J: TRBJ2-2; V: TRBV15; length: 16; D: TRBD2; DNA: TGTGCCACCAGCAGAGATGCGGGGGGGTACACCGGGGAGCTGTTTTTT; CDR3: CATSRDAGGYTGELFF
size: few; J: TRBJ2-1; V: TRBV11-2; length: 15; D: NA; DNA: TGTGCCAGCAGCTACCAGCGAGGGGCGGGCAATGAGCAGTTCTTC; CDR3: CASSYQRGAGNEQFF
size: NA; J: TRBJ1-1; V: TRBV12-3/TRBV12-4; length: 15; D: NA; DNA: TGTGCCAGCAGTACTAGCAGGGATATGAACACTGAAGCTTTCTTT; CDR3: CASSTSRDMNTEAFF
size: many; J: TRBJ2-1; V: TRBV27; length: 13; D: NA; DNA: TGTGCCAGCAGCAGGGGACTCAACAATGAGCAGTTCTTC; CDR3: CASSRGLNNEQFF
size: many; J: TRBJ2-2; V: TRBV6-5; length: 16; D: NA; DNA: TGTGCCAGCAGTTACCCCCTCCGGGCCAACACCGGGGAGCTGTTTTTT; CDR3: CASSYPLRANTGELFF
size: many; J: TRBJ2-1; V: TRBV11-2; length: 12; D: NA; DNA: TGTGCCAGCAGCTTGAGAGTCAATGAGCAGTTCTTC; CDR3: CASSLRVNEQFF
size: many; J: TRBJ2-1; V: TRBV6-5; length: 12; D: NA; DNA: TGTGCCAGCAGTTACCGGGGGAGGGAGCAGTTCTTC; CDR3: CASSYRGREQFF
size: few; J: TRBJ1-3; V: TRBV27; length: 14; D: NA; DNA: TGTGCCAGCAGTTCGGCGGGTTTTGGAAACACCATATATTTT; CDR3: CASSSAGFGNTIYF
size: many; J: TRBJ2-1; V: TRBV29-1; length: 14; D: TRBD2; DNA: TGCAGCGTTGTAAGCGGGGGGTCCTACAATGAGCAGTTCTTC; CDR3: CSVVSGGSYNEQFF
size: few; J: TRBJ2-7; V: TRBV7-9; length: 11; D: NA; DNA: TGTGCCAGCAGCTGGACCTACGAGCAGTACTTC; CDR3: CASSWTYEQYF
size: few; J: TRBJ2-3; V: TRBV7-9; length: 14; D: NA; DNA: TGTGCCAGCAGCGCACCTGGATACACAGATACGCAGTATTTT; CDR3: CASSAPGYTDTQYF